A single TCR beta chain is shown here with its context. Antigen unknown. This record comes from a study of T cells expressing NK-cell markers. Across the study: Sorted T-cell subsets CD3+CD56+NKG2C+, CD3+CD56+NKG2C- and CD3+CD56-NKG2C+ were TCR beta-sequenced.

Per the germline V gene, CDR1 is DFQATT and CDR2 is SNEGSKA (reference sequence). The CDR3 sequence is 13 residues long. Points from the study as a whole: Certain NKG2C+ T cell clones were expanded, and their HCMV specificity remained unclear.

5'RACE template switching built TCR beta cDNA with unique molecular identifiers. TCRdb re-called the 5' RACE reads and shows each CDR3 protein once, DNA omitted. Its table lists under 500,000 distinct CDR3 sequences. This chain uses TRBV20-1 with TRBJ2-1; absent DNA, TCRdb's TRBD2 call cannot be checked. This sequence originates from a woman between 18 and 69 years old in good health. Sample: blood T cells: a sorted CD56 or NKG2C T cell subset, CD4+ or CD8+ T cells, or bulk PBMC T cells (not recorded which). CDR3 sequence reads: CSATSGAYNEQFF.